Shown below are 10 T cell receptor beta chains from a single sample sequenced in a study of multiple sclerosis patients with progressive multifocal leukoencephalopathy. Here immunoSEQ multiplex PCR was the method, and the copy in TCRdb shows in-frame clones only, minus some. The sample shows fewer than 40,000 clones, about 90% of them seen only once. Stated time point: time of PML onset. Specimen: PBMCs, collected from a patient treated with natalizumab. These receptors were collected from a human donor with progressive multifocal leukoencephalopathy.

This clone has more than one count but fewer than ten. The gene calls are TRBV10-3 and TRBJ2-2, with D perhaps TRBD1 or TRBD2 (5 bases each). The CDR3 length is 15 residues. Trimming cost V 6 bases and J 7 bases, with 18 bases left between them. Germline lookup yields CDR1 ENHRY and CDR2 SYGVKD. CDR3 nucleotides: TGTGCCATCAGGAATGGGGACGGTGACCTCGGGGAGCTGTTTTTT. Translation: CAIRNGDGDLGELFF.

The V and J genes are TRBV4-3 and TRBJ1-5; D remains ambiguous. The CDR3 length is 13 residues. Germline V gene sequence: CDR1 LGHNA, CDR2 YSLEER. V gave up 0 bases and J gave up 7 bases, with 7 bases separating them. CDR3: CASSQDTTQPQHF. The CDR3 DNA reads TGCGCCAGCAGCCAAGATACGACACAGCCCCAGCATTTT.

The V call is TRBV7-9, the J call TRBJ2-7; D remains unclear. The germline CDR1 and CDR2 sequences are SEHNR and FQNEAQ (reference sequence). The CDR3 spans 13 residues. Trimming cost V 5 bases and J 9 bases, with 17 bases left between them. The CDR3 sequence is CASSGQESFGQYF. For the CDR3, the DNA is TGTGCCAGCAGCGGGCAGGAGTCTTTCGGGCAGTACTTC.

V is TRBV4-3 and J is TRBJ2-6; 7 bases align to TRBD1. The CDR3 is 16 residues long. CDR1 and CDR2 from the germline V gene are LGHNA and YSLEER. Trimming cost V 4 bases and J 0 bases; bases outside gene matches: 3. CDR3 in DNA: TGCGCCAGCAGCCCGACAGGGAACTCTGGGGCCAACGTCCTGACTTTC. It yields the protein CASSPTGNSGANVLTF.

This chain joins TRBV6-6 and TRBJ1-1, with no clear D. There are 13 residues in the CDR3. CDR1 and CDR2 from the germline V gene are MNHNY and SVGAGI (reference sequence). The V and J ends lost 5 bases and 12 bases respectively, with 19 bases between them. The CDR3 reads CASSALWSGIPFF. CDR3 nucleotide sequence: TGTGCCAGCAGTGCACTTTGGAGCGGGATTCCTTTCTTT.

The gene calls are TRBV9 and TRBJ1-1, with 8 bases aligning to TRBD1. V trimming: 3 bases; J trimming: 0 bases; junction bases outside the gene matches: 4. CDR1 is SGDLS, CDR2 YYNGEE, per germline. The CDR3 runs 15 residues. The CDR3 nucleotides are TGTGCCAGCAGCGGAACAGGGGGGGTGAACACTGAAGCTTTCTTT. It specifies CASSGTGGVNTEAFF.

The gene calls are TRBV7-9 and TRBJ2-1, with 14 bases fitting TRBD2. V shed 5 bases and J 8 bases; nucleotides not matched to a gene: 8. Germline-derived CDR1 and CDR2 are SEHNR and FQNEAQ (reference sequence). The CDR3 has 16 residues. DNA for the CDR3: TGTGCCAGCAGCACCGCCGGGACTAGCGGGAGTGATGAGCAGTTCTTC. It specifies CASSTAGTSGSDEQFF.

The CDR3 loop is CASSLSYNEQFF. The CDR3 region has the DNA TGTGCCAGCAGTTTATCGTACAATGAGCAGTTCTTC. The chain is built from TRBV28 and TRBJ2-1, with D uncertain. Germline assignment: CDR1 MDHEN and CDR2 SYDVKM. The germline V and J ends were trimmed by 1 base and 4 bases, with 2 bases remaining between them. The CDR3 totals 12 residues. Complete variable domain (other parts from reference TRBV28 and TRBJ2-1): DVKVTQSSRYLVKRTGEKVFLECVQDMDHENMFWYRQDPGLGLRLIYFSYDVKMKEKGDIPEGYSVSREKKERFSLILESASTNQTSMYLCASSLSYNEQFFGPGTRLTVL.

DNA for the CDR3: TGCAGCGTTGCTGGGCTAGCCAAAAACATTCAGTACTTC. Translating it yields CSVAGLAKNIQYF. J is TRBJ2-4 and V is TRBV29-1; D not certain. Germline values: CDR1 SQVTM, CDR2 ANQGSEA. This CDR3 spans 13 amino acids. Trimming took off 4 bases at V and 0 bases at J, with 7 bases between the two ends.

The CDR3 sequence is CASSLGQGVTEAFF. For the CDR3, the DNA is TGCGCCAGCAGCTTGGGACAGGGGGTCACTGAAGCTTTCTTT. V and J are TRBV5-1 and TRBJ1-1; 9 positions agree with TRBD1. The CDR3 loop spans 14 amino acids. Germline V gene data show CDR1 as SGHRS and CDR2 as YFSETQ. V was clipped by 0 bases and J by 4 bases; unmatched bases: 1.